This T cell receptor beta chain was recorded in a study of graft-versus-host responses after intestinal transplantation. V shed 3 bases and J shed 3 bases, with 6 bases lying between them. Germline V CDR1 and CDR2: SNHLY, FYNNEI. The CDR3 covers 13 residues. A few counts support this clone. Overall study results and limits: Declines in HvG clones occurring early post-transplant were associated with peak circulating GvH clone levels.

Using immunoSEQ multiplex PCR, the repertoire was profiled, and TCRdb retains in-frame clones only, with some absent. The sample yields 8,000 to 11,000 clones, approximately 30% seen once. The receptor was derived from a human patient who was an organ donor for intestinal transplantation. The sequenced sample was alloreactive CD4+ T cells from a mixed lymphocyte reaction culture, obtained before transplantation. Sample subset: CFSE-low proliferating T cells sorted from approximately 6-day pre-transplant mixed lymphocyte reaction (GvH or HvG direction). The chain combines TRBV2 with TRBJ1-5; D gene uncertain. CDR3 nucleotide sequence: TGTGCCAGCAGTGACAGTCACAATCAGCCCCAGCATTTT. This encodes CASSDSHNQPQHF.